The 5 T cell receptor beta chains in this list originate from one sample, sequenced in a study of cytomegalovirus exposure and HLA in healthy donors. The PCR ran on 60 Vbeta and 13 Jbeta primers. Sequenced by immunoSEQ multiplex PCR; TCRdb stores in-frame clones only, minus some. The sample has more than 100,000 clones. The sample taken for sequencing was PBMCs. These receptors were obtained from a woman between 35 and 50 years old in good health and CMV-seronegative.

The V call is TRBV7-8, the J call TRBJ1-1, with D unclear. The CDR3 is made up of 16 amino acids. The germline V and J ends were trimmed by 2 bases and 7 bases, with 20 bases remaining between them. Germline assignment: CDR1 SGHVS and CDR2 FQNEAQ. The CDR3 here is CASSLNYGPKKIEAFF. The CDR3 region has the DNA TGTGCCAGCAGCTTAAATTATGGCCCAAAGAAAATTGAAGCTTTCTTT.

The chain joins TRBV28 to TRBJ1-5; D remains ambiguous. The CDR3 consists of 13 residues. Looked up from germline, CDR1 is MDHEN and CDR2 is SYDVKM. With 3 bases removed from V and 4 bases from J, the gap between germline ends came to 7 bases. As DNA, the CDR3 is TGTGCCAGCAGTTTCGAGCCTAATCAGCCCCAGCATTTT. This codes for CASSFEPNQPQHF.

The gene calls are TRBV25-1 and TRBJ2-7; TRBD1 aligns across 7 bases. Germline trimming cut 9 bases from V and 0 bases from J; bases unmatched to any gene: 5. Germline-derived CDR1 and CDR2 are MGHDK and SYGVNS. The length of the CDR3 is 13 residues. CDR3 protein: CASQGTVSYEQYF. The CDR3 nucleotides read TGTGCCAGTCAAGGGACAGTCTCCTACGAGCAGTACTTC.

The CDR3 DNA sequence: TGTGCCAGTAGCACCGGACAGGGGCATAATTCACCCCTCCACTTT. Translating gives CASSTGQGHNSPLHF. The rearrangement uses TRBV19 and TRBJ1-6; TRBD1 agrees at 9 bases. Germline CDR1 LNHDA, CDR2 SQIVND (reference sequence). This CDR3 spans 15 amino acids. J gave up 5 bases and V 6 bases, and 5 bases lay outside the gene matches.

The chain joins TRBV5-1 to TRBJ1-5; D remains ambiguous. The CDR3 runs 15 residues. The V end was cut by 0 bases, the J end by 5 bases, with 12 bases between. Germline V lookup: CDR1 SGHRS, CDR2 YFSETQ. The CDR3 here is CASSLETGEHQPQHF. DNA of the CDR3: TGCGCCAGCAGCTTGGAGACGGGAGAGCATCAGCCCCAGCATTTT.